Included here is one TCR beta chain sequence, with context. It has no known antigen specificity. Base quality data are lacking; no much larger clone is found one base away. This sample was taken from a study of cytomegalovirus exposure and HLA in healthy donors (dated by TCRdb to between 2016 and 2019). Regarding the research as a whole: In an earlier analysis of several hundred of the donors, approximately 260 Gb of sequence data and approximately 120 million unique TCR beta sequences from approximately 180 million T cells were reported. About 280 gigabases of sequencing data and 80 million or so unique TCR sequences were included in an early release covering over 600 HLA-typed donors. The genetic ancestry cluster associated with self-reported Caucasian donors included 80% to 90% of the 300 to 400 genotyped donors. The aim of the study was to test whether cataloging public T cell receptors could identify signatures of past pathogen exposure. Using immunosequencing, the study profiled T cell repertoires from about 610 subjects and related those repertoires to cytomegalovirus serostatus. In addition to the first cohort of hundreds of subjects, a separate validation cohort of 120 different subjects was used. The study combined high-throughput TCR immunosequencing, statistical association of individual TCRs with disease status, and machine learning to predict cytomegalovirus infection status. In a later analysis, previously published TCR beta repertoires from 666 donors were re-analyzed and high-resolution HLA genotyping was added so that TCR occurrence patterns could be studied. The later analysis used no new phenotypic data to find candidate immune exposures, relying instead on TCR beta sequences and their occurrence across donors. To decide whether each TCR beta V gene segment behaved as functional or pseudogenic, an earlier analysis of fewer than 750 of the donors relied on high-throughput TCR beta sequencing. Donor age, sex, ethnicity and CMV serostatus were compiled alongside the repertoire data. Genome-wide SNP genotypes for about 65% of the roughly 670 donors were used in a later genetic analysis, which treated that subset as a discovery cohort. Every discovery cohort repertoire had been produced on one sequencing platform. Both class I and class II loci were covered by HLA typing, at four-digit resolution. Typing coverage varied by locus: roughly 629-630 donors for A, B, C, DRB1 and DQB1; roughly 520 for DQA1; 606 for DPA1; approximately 470 for DPB1. Four or five DR-DQ haplotypes were handled as single units for association and clustering because linkage in the cohort was strong. Among some 400 genotyped donors of the cohort, an average of approximately 220,000 unique TCR beta nucleotide sequences was sequenced per donor, of which about 20% were non-productive. Overall study results and their limits: HLA typing was unavailable for some donors at each locus, so association tests used only the typed subset. The authors suggested that the approach could potentially be generalized to other disease states and immunological phenotypes. When HLA alleles, especially DR and DQ, strongly co-occurred, attributing TCR associations to individual alleles was difficult. Most TCR sequences were observed very rarely across donors, whereas some public TCRs were present in many individuals. Some IMGT-functional V segments, including TRBV6-2 and TRBV6-3, could not be told apart with the 87-base-pair reads, so those segments were excluded. In an earlier analysis of 500 to 650 of the donors, most TCR beta V segments appeared in productive rearrangements about 87% or about 30% of the time, broadly matching IMGT annotations. The sequencing pipeline was judged likely to have produced a cluster of highly shared sequence variants as a technical artifact. A later analysis associated some 17,000 TCR beta sequences with specific HLA alleles at a false discovery rate of 0.05. CMV serostatus was the only immune exposure information available for the cohort. The classifier was reported to diagnose cytomegalovirus status with high specificity and sensitivity in both the original and validation cohorts. A later genetic analysis reported fewer N-insertions in productive TCRs among donors in an Asian-associated ancestry cluster than the approximately 670-donor mean. Linkage disequilibrium might explain the correlated functional status among segregating V segments, but an unknown experimental factor could not be ruled out. The study listed 164 TCR beta chains as associated with cytomegalovirus. In a later analysis, TCR association rates were found to vary across HLA loci, with the most associated TCRs seen for DRB1 alleles and the fewest for HLA-C alleles. According to a later analysis, most CMV-associated TCR beta chains appeared to be HLA-restricted, and the HLA associations seemed to be driven largely by CMV exposure. A later analysis found that HLA-associated TCR beta chains were more clonally expanded and had lower generation probabilities than equally common non-associated chains. Because counts were too low, approximately 18 rarely observed V segments, including chromosome 9 orphons, were excluded from the earlier analysis of around 590 of the donors. V-gene and J-gene trimming of TCR beta chains was associated with a missense DCLRE1C variant in a later genetic analysis, and the association was replicated in an independent cohort. According to a later analysis, parvovirus B19, influenza, CMV and Epstein-Barr virus appeared linked to several top co-occurrence clusters. The presence/absence analyses assumed that sequencing depth was roughly uniform across donors, and that assumption may not be true. A further reported finding was that TCR beta sequences accurately predicted the HLA-A and HLA-B alleles for most subjects in the first cohort. Three of the identified cytomegalovirus-associated TCR beta chains were confirmed in vitro to be specific for cytomegalovirus antigens. In this cohort, only TCR beta chains were sequenced, and detectable features were limited by the absence of alpha or paired-chain data.

The cohort consisted of 600 to 700 healthy bone marrow donors. All cohort members were sampled while nominally healthy, although unrecorded immune exposures were likely present. The donor tested CMV seronegative, placing the donor among the 352 seronegative members of the cohort. A peripheral blood sample was provided by each donor, and peripheral blood mononuclear cells were used for TCR beta sequencing. Genomic DNA was extracted from the blood cell samples with the Qiagen DNeasy Blood Extraction Kit. Libraries came from the immunoSEQ multiplex PCR assay. For the multiplex PCR, a mixture combining 60 forward primers for TCR Vbeta segments and 13 reverse primers for TCR Jbeta segments was used. A multiplex PCR assay on genomic DNA amplified the CDR3 region of rearranged TCR beta genes. The Illumina HiSeq System was used to sequence the amplified TCR beta libraries as 87-base-pair reads. The authors processed their data as follows. In a later analysis, tens of millions of unique TCR beta chains were counted across the approximately 640 repertoires, and about 9.9 million of these chains were shared by at least two donors. Raw reads were error-corrected and collapsed into unique sequences with a nearest-neighbor algorithm that merged closely related sequences to remove PCR and sequencing errors. To assign V, D and J gene segments, CDR3 sequences were aligned to IMGT reference sequences. For a sequence to be retained, a match of at least six nucleotides to both a V gene segment and a J gene segment was required. Rearrangements were called productive when the CDR3 lacked stop codons and stayed in frame with V and J; all others were non-productive. CDR3 was defined by IMGT convention, running from the second conserved V-encoded cysteine to the conserved J-encoded phenylalanine. Sequences without an unambiguous match to a single V gene segment were excluded from the earlier analysis of over 500 of the donors. An earlier analysis of a few hundred of the donors called V segments functional above 56.7% productive rearrangements and segregating when the between-donor standard deviation exceeded 5%. A statistical classification framework was developed to diagnose cytomegalovirus status using the catalog of TCR beta chain sequences. In a later analysis, TCR nucleotide sequences were compared against IMGT/GENE-DB human TR gene sequences so that V and J genes could be assigned. The TCRdist pipeline was used in a later analysis to assign CDR3 sequences and most-parsimonious VDJ recombination scenarios. In a later analysis, each TCR beta chain was defined by its CDR3 amino acid sequence together with its V-gene family, and reads lacking a unique V-gene family were excluded. To address suspected cross-contamination and a sequencing artifact, a later analysis removed 592 highly shared, low-generation-probability nucleotide sequences. In a later analysis, a clonal expansion index for each public chain was calculated from normalized within-repertoire ranks of inferred template counts. In a later analysis, generation probabilities were computed with a VDJ recombination model fitted to out-of-frame rearrangements, and the resulting probabilities were checked against IGoR. In a later analysis, hypergeometric tests were used to score TCR-TCR, TCR-HLA and TCR-CMV co-occurrence, with a repertoire-size bias correction applied to TCR pairs. In a later analysis, false discovery rates were estimated by permuting HLA or CMV assignments 20 times. In a later analysis, co-occurring TCRs were grouped using DBSCAN, and TCRdist sequence similarity was added for clustering within HLA-allele-positive subsets. Co-occurrence clustering excluded repertoires with fewer than 30,000 or more than 120,000 public chains, plus five with anomalous nucleotide sharing. The table comes from immuneACCESS by way of TCRdb, which keeps in-frame sequences with V and J called. Part of the clones is missing from these tables; in studies checked, under half for an unresolved V gene and the rest for unknown reasons. V and J calls and clone size are those listed in that table; D and trimming were worked out from the DNA. Recorded for this sample are around 130,000 clones; about 80% of them occurred a single time. The top ten constitute 3% to 4% of the sample.

Via the germline V gene (reference sequence), CDR1 is LNHDA and CDR2 SQIVND. The CDR3 contains 14 residues, cysteine and phenylalanine counted. The CDR3 DNA has 42 bases and is translated from base 1. V is shortened by 5 bases, J by 1 base, and the region joining them spans 11 bases. Sample: PBMCs. The rearranged segments are TRBV19 and TRBJ2-5, with a weak D call of TRBD2 (6 bases match). This clonotype was obtained from a middle-aged woman in good health and CMV-seronegative. The CDR3 loop reads CASSVGGGQETQYF. The nucleotides are TGTGCCAGTAGTGTGGGGGGTGGCCAAGAGACCCAGTACTTC. Reference TRBV19 and TRBJ2-5 proteins supply the regions before and after the CDR3; the full variable domain is: DGGITQSPKYLFRKEGQNVTLSCEQNLNHDAMYWYRQDPGQGLRLIYYSQIVNDFQKGDIAEGYSVSREKKESFPLTVTSAQKNPTAFYLCASSVGGGQETQYFGPGTRLLVL.